What follows describes a single T cell receptor beta chain. The table lists this clone with a few counts. Its recognized antigen is unknown. The sample holds no much larger clone one base away, and base qualities are not on file. This specimen comes from a study of blood T cell repertoires in COVID-19 (TCRdb year 2020). For the study in its entirety: Samples covering the acute and convalescent phases of COVID-19 were provided by collaborators in the United States, Italy and Spain. A de-identified subject ID, COVID-19 status, age in years and sex were almost always included in the sample metadata. Where HLA class I and class II types were available, the types were taken from metadata supplied by the sample provider, not from assay-based typing. The dataset comprised deeply sampled blood TCRbeta repertoires from subjects exposed to, actively infected with, or recovered from COVID-19. The prospective study material was composed of cDNA or gDNA derived from T cells, B-cell-depleted T cells, or PBMCs. The repertoires were released in a freely available public database meant as a resource for research on the immune response to SARS-CoV-2. Samples were obtained from the ongoing ImmuneRACE study (first 160 participants) and from some 1,200 subjects provided by 6 global collaborators.

Collaborating institutions collected whole blood in K2EDTA tubes following their own protocols. For TCRbeta analysis, collaborators shipped samples in one of three forms: frozen whole blood, isolated PBMCs, or DNA extracted from either of those sample types. TCRbeta CDR3 regions were amplified from genomic DNA using the immunoSEQ Assay, a bias-controlled multiplex PCR. The paper's data handling went like this. Nucleated cell counts per sample were estimated from amplification of reference gene primers within the assay. Sequence reads were collapsed and filtered to measure the absolute abundance of every unique TCRbeta CDR3 rearrangement. For each sample, productive Simpson clonality was calculated by taking the square root of Simpson's diversity index across productive rearrangements. Imported from immuneACCESS, the table was reduced by TCRdb to in-frame sequences with V and J called. These copies leave out some clones; in studies compared against another copy, an unresolved V gene accounts for under half, and the cause of the remainder is not known. V and J calls and clone size are as listed in that table; D and trimming were resolved from the DNA. This sample has about 98,000 clones in its table, and about 80% of those were observed once. The ten top clones hold less than 5% of the sample.

What the authors observed across the whole study: The amount of clinical and demographic metadata varied by source and participant and was provided uncurated.

The CDR3 runs 15 amino acids, cysteine and phenylalanine included. Here the CDR3 DNA is all that survives: 45 bases in frame from base 1. Via the germline V gene, CDR1 is SNHLY and CDR2 FYNNEI. Trimming takes 6 bases from V and 7 bases from J, and the germline ends sit 19 bases apart. This clonotype was obtained from a human donor in a cohort sampled during active COVID-19. Here the chain combines TRBV2 and TRBJ1-5; TRBD1 is a possible D gene, resting on 5 matching bases. Sequenced sample: peripheral blood. This receptor carries the CDR3 CASSAESGVEQPQHF. DNA sequence: TGTGCCAGCAGCGCGGAATCGGGGGTGGAACAGCCCCAGCATTTT.